These T cell receptor beta chains were read from a single sample in a study of somatic mutations in cytotoxic T cells in rheumatoid arthritis. The method was immunoSEQ multiplex PCR; TCRdb's version includes in-frame clones alone and lacks a portion of them. The table has 15,000 to 20,000 clones, about 80% seen once. The sequenced sample consisted of CD8+ T cells sorted from blood. The receptors were gathered from an adult with rheumatoid arthritis. CDR3s include the opening cysteine and the closing phenylalanine or tryptophan. Fields, in order: CDR3 protein, CDR3 DNA, V gene, D gene, clone size, J gene. A D gene is named only where the DNA matches it firmly. Size is stated for part of the rows, as once, few or many counts, or as a class when the clone is expanded.

CDR3aa: CASSQDGRENTEAFF; CDR3nt: TGCGCCAGCAGCCAAGATGGGAGGGAGAACACTGAAGCTTTCTTT; v_gene: TRBV4-1; d_gene: -; abundance: -; j_gene: TRBJ1-1
CDR3aa: CAISAEDRDEKLFF; CDR3nt: TGTGCCATCAGTGCTGAGGATCGGGATGAAAAACTGTTTTTT; v_gene: TRBV10-3; d_gene: -; abundance: medium-sized; j_gene: TRBJ1-4
CDR3aa: CASSPSAQVATEQYF; CDR3nt: TGTGCCAGCAGCCCCTCCGCCCAGGTGGCGACCGAGCAGTACTTC; v_gene: TRBV6-5; d_gene: -; abundance: few; j_gene: TRBJ2-7
CDR3aa: CASSSRQGWGQPQHF; CDR3nt: TGTGCCAGCAGTAGTAGACAGGGATGGGGTCAGCCCCAGCATTTT; v_gene: TRBV5-8; d_gene: TRBD1; abundance: once; j_gene: TRBJ1-5
CDR3aa: CASNAAIRSGNTIYF; CDR3nt: TGTGCCAGCAATGCCGCGATCCGCTCTGGAAACACCATATATTTT; v_gene: TRBV6-1; d_gene: -; abundance: -; j_gene: TRBJ1-3
CDR3aa: CASSFDLNYGYTF; CDR3nt: TGTGCCAGCAGCTTTGACCTAAACTATGGCTACACCTTC; v_gene: TRBV5-5; d_gene: -; abundance: -; j_gene: TRBJ1-2
CDR3aa: CSVGDGLANEQFF; CDR3nt: TGCAGCGTTGGAGACGGCCTAGCTAATGAGCAGTTCTTC; v_gene: TRBV29-1; d_gene: -; abundance: once; j_gene: TRBJ2-1
CDR3aa: CAISESETGAYEQYF; CDR3nt: TGTGCCATCAGTGAATCAGAGACAGGGGCCTACGAGCAGTACTTC; v_gene: TRBV10-3; d_gene: TRBD1; abundance: -; j_gene: TRBJ2-7
CDR3aa: CASSPTQGPETQYF; CDR3nt: TGTGCCAGCAGCCCCACACAGGGCCCCGAGACCCAGTACTTC; v_gene: TRBV28; d_gene: -; abundance: few; j_gene: TRBJ2-5
CDR3aa: CASNGPGGSSYNEQFF; CDR3nt: TGTGCCAGCAACGGGCCCGGGGGGAGCTCCTACAATGAGCAGTTCTTC; v_gene: TRBV25-1; d_gene: TRBD2; abundance: -; j_gene: TRBJ2-1
CDR3aa: CASSLTETQYF; CDR3nt: TGTGCCAGCAGCTTAACGGAGACCCAGTACTTC; v_gene: TRBV7-9; d_gene: -; abundance: -; j_gene: TRBJ2-5
CDR3aa: CASSSGLAGALGDTQYF; CDR3nt: TGTGCCAGCAGTTCAGGACTGGCGGGGGCCCTCGGAGATACGCAGTATTTT; v_gene: TRBV28; d_gene: -; abundance: -; j_gene: TRBJ2-3
CDR3aa: CASSIGVGLWTEAFF; CDR3nt: TGTGCCAGTAGTATAGGAGTGGGGCTGTGGACTGAAGCTTTCTTT; v_gene: TRBV19; d_gene: -; abundance: -; j_gene: TRBJ1-1
CDR3aa: CASFHGGWNTEAFF; CDR3nt: TGTGCCAGCTTTCACGGAGGGTGGAACACTGAAGCTTTCTTT; v_gene: TRBV6-6; d_gene: -; abundance: -; j_gene: TRBJ1-1
CDR3aa: CASSISGGDYNEQFF; CDR3nt: TGTGCCAGTAGTATTAGCGGGGGGGATTACAATGAGCAGTTCTTC; v_gene: TRBV19; d_gene: TRBD2; abundance: -; j_gene: TRBJ2-1
CDR3aa: CASTAGQGGSPLHF; CDR3nt: TGTGCCAGCACCGCAGGGCAGGGGGGGTCCCCCCTCCACTTT; v_gene: TRBV2; d_gene: TRBD1; abundance: -; j_gene: TRBJ1-6
CDR3aa: CASSSRAGGGDTQYF; CDR3nt: TGTGCCAGCAGTTCCAGAGCGGGAGGGGGAGATACGCAGTATTTT; v_gene: TRBV6-5; d_gene: TRBD2; abundance: -; j_gene: TRBJ2-3
CDR3aa: CASSAGNTGELFF; CDR3nt: TGTGCCAGCAGCGCTGGGAACACCGGGGAGCTGTTTTTT; v_gene: TRBV9; d_gene: -; abundance: -; j_gene: TRBJ2-2
CDR3aa: CASRGGTQPQHF; CDR3nt: TGTGCCAGCAGGGGTGGGACTCAGCCCCAGCATTTT; v_gene: TRBV27; d_gene: -; abundance: -; j_gene: TRBJ1-5
CDR3aa: CAMQAASGEQFF; CDR3nt: TGTGCCATGCAAGCGGCGTCTGGTGAGCAGTTCTTC; v_gene: TRBV5-8; d_gene: -; abundance: -; j_gene: TRBJ2-1
CDR3aa: CASSAVAELHNEQFF; CDR3nt: TGTGCCAGCAGTGCGGTGGCGGAGCTCCACAATGAGCAGTTCTTC; v_gene: TRBV6-4; d_gene: -; abundance: medium-sized; j_gene: TRBJ2-1
CDR3aa: CASSRDRGTDTQYF; CDR3nt: TGTGCCAGTAGTAGGGACAGGGGGACAGATACGCAGTATTTT; v_gene: TRBV19; d_gene: TRBD1; abundance: -; j_gene: TRBJ2-3
CDR3aa: CASSLGRGNQPQHF; CDR3nt: TGTGCCAGCAGCTTGGGGAGGGGGAATCAGCCCCAGCATTTT; v_gene: TRBV5-6; d_gene: -; abundance: -; j_gene: TRBJ1-5
CDR3aa: CASSEGQGAIGELFF; CDR3nt: TGTGCCAGCAGTGAAGGGCAGGGGGCGATCGGGGAGCTGTTTTTT; v_gene: TRBV2; d_gene: TRBD1; abundance: -; j_gene: TRBJ2-2
CDR3aa: CASRPGIGNEKLFF; CDR3nt: TGTGCCAGCAGACCAGGGATCGGTAATGAAAAACTGTTTTTT; v_gene: TRBV7-8; d_gene: -; abundance: -; j_gene: TRBJ1-4
CDR3aa: CASSWDSEAFF; CDR3nt: TGTGCCAGCAGCTGGGACAGCGAAGCTTTCTTT; v_gene: TRBV5-3; d_gene: TRBD1; abundance: -; j_gene: TRBJ1-1
CDR3aa: CASSLEAAQETQYF; CDR3nt: TGTGCCAGCAGCTTAGAGGCAGCGCAAGAGACCCAGTACTTC; v_gene: TRBV13; d_gene: -; abundance: once; j_gene: TRBJ2-5
CDR3aa: CASSERGVEQYF; CDR3nt: TGTGCCAGCAGCGAGAGAGGTGTCGAGCAGTACTTC; v_gene: TRBV2; d_gene: -; abundance: -; j_gene: TRBJ2-7
CDR3aa: CASSQVKGGYTF; CDR3nt: TGTGCCAGCAGCCAAGTAAAGGGGGGCTACACCTTC; v_gene: TRBV14; d_gene: -; abundance: once; j_gene: TRBJ1-2
CDR3aa: CASSEGDTGELFF; CDR3nt: TGTGCCAGCAGTGAGGGGGACACCGGGGAGCTGTTTTTT; v_gene: TRBV6-4; d_gene: -; abundance: -; j_gene: TRBJ2-2
CDR3aa: CASTYQWENQPQHF; CDR3nt: TGTGCCAGCACCTACCAGTGGGAAAATCAGCCCCAGCATTTT; v_gene: TRBV28; d_gene: -; abundance: -; j_gene: TRBJ1-5
CDR3aa: CASGQGNEKLFF; CDR3nt: TGTGCCTCGGGACAGGGTAATGAAAAACTGTTTTTT; v_gene: TRBV28; d_gene: TRBD1; abundance: -; j_gene: TRBJ1-4
CDR3aa: CASRGGNQPQHF; CDR3nt: TGTGCCAGCAGGGGGGGGAATCAGCCCCAGCATTTT; v_gene: TRBV6-1; d_gene: -; abundance: few; j_gene: TRBJ1-5
CDR3aa: CASRRAGGRAYGYTF; CDR3nt: TGTGCCAGCAGAAGAGCGGGCGGGAGAGCCTATGGCTACACCTTC; v_gene: TRBV4-2; d_gene: -; abundance: large; j_gene: TRBJ1-2
CDR3aa: CASSPGSHNEQFF; CDR3nt: TGTGCCAGCAGCCCCGGGTCCCACAATGAGCAGTTCTTC; v_gene: TRBV14; d_gene: -; abundance: few; j_gene: TRBJ2-1
CDR3aa: CASRPLSYNERFF; CDR3nt: TGCGCCAGCCGTCCCCTCTCTTACAATGAGCGGTTCTTC; v_gene: TRBV5-1; d_gene: -; abundance: -; j_gene: TRBJ2-1
CDR3aa: CASSDPGNTEAFF; CDR3nt: TGTGCCAGCAGTGACCCGGGGAACACTGAAGCTTTCTTT; v_gene: TRBV6-5; d_gene: -; abundance: -; j_gene: TRBJ1-1
CDR3aa: CASTPPVGYNEQFF; CDR3nt: TGTGCCAGCACCCCCCCGGTGGGATACAATGAGCAGTTCTTC; v_gene: TRBV2; d_gene: -; abundance: -; j_gene: TRBJ2-1
CDR3aa: CASSSRTSSSPLHF; CDR3nt: TGTGCCAGCAGCTCACGGACATCCAGTTCACCCCTCCACTTT; v_gene: TRBV11-2; d_gene: -; abundance: -; j_gene: TRBJ1-6
CDR3aa: CASRFGGGNEQFF; CDR3nt: TGTGCCAGCAGGTTTGGGGGTGGGAATGAGCAGTTCTTC; v_gene: TRBV27; d_gene: -; abundance: -; j_gene: TRBJ2-1
CDR3aa: CASSLGTGVSEKLFF; CDR3nt: TGTGCCAGCAGCTTAGGGACAGGGGTTAGTGAAAAACTGTTTTTT; v_gene: TRBV7-6; d_gene: TRBD1; abundance: -; j_gene: TRBJ1-4
CDR3aa: CAGWGAGNTIYF; CDR3nt: TGTGCCGGATGGGGGGCTGGAAACACCATATATTTT; v_gene: TRBV7-2; d_gene: -; abundance: once; j_gene: TRBJ1-3
CDR3aa: CASSYRGVTEAFF; CDR3nt: TGTGCCAGCAGTTACCGAGGGGTAACTGAAGCTTTCTTT; v_gene: TRBV6-6; d_gene: -; abundance: -; j_gene: TRBJ1-1
CDR3aa: CASSVDPQGNTEAFF; CDR3nt: TGTGCCAGCAGTGTGGACCCGCAGGGGAACACTGAAGCTTTCTTT; v_gene: TRBV6-1; d_gene: -; abundance: once; j_gene: TRBJ1-1
CDR3aa: CASSLEISGANTEAFF; CDR3nt: TGTGCCAGCAGCTTAGAAATTTCGGGGGCGAACACTGAAGCTTTCTTT; v_gene: TRBV7-6; d_gene: -; abundance: few; j_gene: TRBJ1-1
CDR3aa: CASSHLRDRDQPQHF; CDR3nt: TGCGCCAGCAGCCACCTCCGGGACAGGGATCAGCCCCAGCATTTT; v_gene: TRBV4-1; d_gene: TRBD1; abundance: once; j_gene: TRBJ1-5
CDR3aa: CATSRAGDYNEQFF; CDR3nt: TGTGCCACCAGCAGAGCCGGGGACTACAATGAGCAGTTCTTC; v_gene: TRBV15; d_gene: -; abundance: -; j_gene: TRBJ2-1